The entry that follows covers one TCR beta chain sequence. Using immunoSEQ multiplex PCR, the repertoire was profiled, and TCRdb retains in-frame clones only, with some absent. Among over 15,000 clones listed, 70% were seen once. This entry belongs to a study of sequential checkpoint blockade in melanoma. Study-wide background: Maintenance nivolumab came after either treatment sequence.

Per the germline V gene, CDR1 is MNHEY and CDR2 is SMNVEV (reference sequence). This CDR3 is 13 amino acids long. V dropped 6 bases and J dropped 3 bases, with 6 bases sitting between them. Treatment described: randomized to nivolumab then ipilimumab (arm A) or the reverse (arm B). No patient had prior DNA-damaging chemotherapy. From thawed PBMCs, live CD3+CD8+ cells negative for CD19 and CD56 were sorted. This chain uses TRBV27 with TRBJ1-6; D is perhaps TRBD1 (5 bases). The clonotype comes from a human donor with melanoma. The material sequenced was CD8+ T cells sorted from blood (inferred from file names), taken from a patient given nivolumab and ipilimumab in sequence. The CDR3 bases are TGTGCCAGCAGGACAGTCTATAATTCACCCCTCCACTTT. Translation: CASRTVYNSPLHF.